These T cell receptor beta chains were read from a single sample in a study of glioma-infiltrating T cells after dendritic cell vaccination. Assay: immunoSEQ multiplex PCR; the TCRdb copy retains only in-frame clones and omits some. The profile shows about 100,000 clones, 70% to 80% of them singletons. This sample comprised blood, obtained before dendritic cell vaccination. Receptors originate from a human donor with glioblastoma. CDR3s include the opening cysteine and the closing phenylalanine or tryptophan. Rows may omit the clone size; those that give it use once, few, many or a size class.

TRBV9 | NA | CASSKGTMNTEAFF
TRBV5-4 | NA | CASSQEGGLEQYF
TRBV6-1 | NA | CASRAGLAYEQYF
TRBV6-4 | few | CASSYRQGGQPQHF
TRBV2 | NA | CASSRLARQYF
TRBV11-2 | NA | CASSSSGNTEAFF
TRBV9 | NA | CASSARDRAYNEQFF
TRBV10-3 | NA | CAISGDRGQAIYEQYF
TRBV4-2 | NA | CASSQEGTGSEYGYTF
TRBV6-6 | NA | CASSTPGQGDTQYF
TRBV6-1 | NA | CASSADRGRGYTF
TRBV29-1 | NA | CSVRIQQGTEAFF
TRBV7-9 | NA | CASSRGSSYNEQFF
TRBV10-3 | NA | CAISEYEVGVGFEQYF
TRBV5-1 | NA | CASSDRTGFGEQFF
TRBV7-3 | NA | CASSFRGSTDTQYF
TRBV6-6 | NA | CASSIQVTEAFF
TRBV2 | few | CASRQNNSPLHF
TRBV5-1 | NA | CASSFREMNTEAFF
TRBV7-9 | NA | CASSSSNRDIYGYTF
TRBV2 | NA | CASSRLAFTDTQYF
TRBV5-5 | few | CASSLGQGNEKLFF
TRBV5-1 | NA | CASSPGQGNTEAFF
TRBV7-9 | many | CASSLLTGNTEAFF
TRBV5-6 | NA | CASSSPGLAGDEQYF
TRBV11-2 | NA | CASSLGANQPQHF
TRBV7-2 | once | CASSSAGLYTDTQYF
TRBV7-6 | NA | CASSPWSGQFNEKLFF
TRBV5-1 | NA | CASSTGNTEAFF
TRBV6-6 | few | CASSPDRNYGYTF
TRBV2 | few | CASGQPGQGEKLFF
TRBV6-1 | few | CASADSLNTEAFF
TRBV2 | NA | CASRLDSYEQYF
TRBV9 | NA | CASSVGLAGGETQYF
TRBV30 | few | CAWKGDRGIGEQFF
TRBV6-1 | NA | CASSEARSRNTGELFF
TRBV5-1 | once | CASSLDRGPGNTIYF
TRBV28 | NA | CAGGLAVNTGELFF